The next 2 T cell receptor beta chains were all read from a single sample in a study of beta chain features in type 1 diabetes. Of the isolated RNA, all was reverse transcribed, and so the sequenced material was expressed TCRB transcripts. Here immunoSEQ multiplex PCR was the method, and the copy in TCRdb shows in-frame clones only, minus some. There are just over 600,000 clones in the sample; around 15% occur only once, and approximately 0.099% lies in the top ten. The source material was naive CD4+ T cells from blood. The receptors originated from a man younger than 30 in good health.

The gene calls are TRBV9 and TRBJ2-1; no clear D. CDR1 is SGDLS and CDR2 is YYNGEE in the germline V gene. This CDR3 comprises 16 residues. Trimming removed 0 bases from V and 0 bases from J, with 10 bases in between. CDR3 in amino acids: CASSVVGATSYNEQFF. In nucleotides, the CDR3 is TGTGCCAGCAGCGTAGTTGGCGCGACCTCCTACAATGAGCAGTTCTTC. The full variable domain, completed using reference TRBV9 and TRBJ2-1, is DSGVTQTPKHLITATGQRVTLRCSPRSGDLSVYWYQQSLDQGLQFLIQYYNGEERAKGNILERFSAQQFPDLHSELNLSSLELGDSALYFCASSVVGATSYNEQFFGPGTRLTVL.

The sample holds a few counts of this clone. The gene calls are TRBV4-2 and TRBJ1-4; D is unclear. The V end lost 1 base, the J end lost 7 bases, and 10 bases lay between the germline ends. The CDR3 sequence is 14 residues long. The germline gives CDR1 LGHNA, CDR2 YNFKEQ. CDR3: CASSQARGSEKLFF. The CDR3 region has the DNA TGTGCCAGCAGCCAAGCTCGAGGCAGTGAAAAACTGTTTTTT.